Following are 10 T cell receptor beta chains from one sample sequenced in a study of cytomegalovirus exposure and HLA in healthy donors. A multiplex PCR was run with 60 Vbeta primers and 13 Jbeta primers. Sequencing used immunoSEQ multiplex PCR; TCRdb keeps in-frame clones, though not all of them. The sample records about 88,000 clones, 85% to 90% being singletons. Sequencing used PBMCs. The source of these receptors is a young man in good health and CMV-seronegative.

The rearrangement links TRBV29-1 to TRBJ1-1; 9 bases are shared with TRBD1. The CDR3 extends over 16 amino acids. Trimming cost V 7 bases and J 1 base; bases outside gene matches: 13. Germline CDR1 and CDR2: SQVTM and ANQGSEA. The CDR3 spells CSATGGSARSNTEAFF. DNA for the CDR3: TGCAGCGCTACAGGGGGCTCCGCCCGATCGAACACTGAAGCTTTCTTT.

The chain uses TRBV6-1 and TRBJ2-1; 11 nucleotides line up with TRBD1. The CDR3 length is 14 residues. The germline V gene encodes CDR1 MNHNS and CDR2 SASEGT. J gave up 8 bases and V 4 bases, and 4 bases lay outside the gene matches. The chain's CDR3 is CASSVGQGADEQFF. The CDR3 DNA reads TGTGCCAGCAGTGTCGGACAGGGGGCCGATGAGCAGTTCTTC.

On this clone: One end of the junction varies from germline; a read error may be responsible. Other nucleotide sequences from this sample produce the same CDR3. The V call is TRBV7-8, the J call TRBJ1-1; no definite D call. Germline values: CDR1 SGHVS, CDR2 FQNEAQ. The CDR3 loop spans 13 amino acids. CDR3 DNA: TGCGCCAGCAGCTTCAGATTGAACACTGAAGCTTTCTTT. Translating gives CASSFRLNTEAFF.

V and J are TRBV7-6 and TRBJ1-6; D not certain. CDR1 and CDR2 (germline): SGHVS, FNYEAQ. This CDR3 contains 15 residues. The ends were cut back, 1 base at V and 9 bases at J, with 13 bases in the middle. The CDR3 DNA sequence: TGTGCCAGCAGCTTAGGTGGCATATACGCTTCACCCCTCCACTTT. The encoded protein is CASSLGGIYASPLHF.

V gene TRBV28 combines with J gene TRBJ1-5; no clear D gene. CDR1 and CDR2 from the germline V gene are MDHEN and SYDVKM. The CDR3 consists of 18 residues. Between the trimmed V and J ends, which lost 2 bases and 2 bases, there was a span of 19 bases. As DNA, the CDR3 is TGTGCCAGCAGTTTAGAGGGCCTCAGACGAGTCGGCAATCAGCCCCAGCATTTT. The encoded protein is CASSLEGLRRVGNQPQHF.

In its sample, this clone was seen a few times. The CDR3 DNA is TGTGCCAGCAGCTCGGGGGCCAGGGGGCGCGAGCAGTACTTC. It translates to CASSSGARGREQYF. V is TRBV28 and J is TRBJ2-5; 8 bases line up with TRBD1. TRBJ2-7 explains the end of the DNA better; the J call may be wrong. CDR1 is MDHEN and CDR2 is SYDVKM in the germline V gene. The CDR3 contains 14 residues.

The DNA of the CDR3 is TGTGCCAGCCCGGATACTGGAATCGGGACAGCGAGCAATCAGCCCCAGCATTTT. Translating it yields CASPDTGIGTASNQPQHF. V and J are TRBV14 and TRBJ1-5, with 7 bases identical to TRBD1. The CDR3 runs to 18 residues. The V gene's germline CDR1 is SGHDN and CDR2 FVKESK. The V and J ends lost 8 bases and 1 base, in that order; junction bases with no gene match: 17.

The J gene is TRBJ1-4, the V gene TRBV28; tentative D call: TRBD1 (5 bases). V lost 4 bases, J lost 4 bases, and 13 bases lay in between. The CDR3 loop spans 15 amino acids. The germline V gene has CDR1 MDHEN and CDR2 SYDVKM. This CDR3 reads CASSSEFGHNEKLFF. The DNA for the CDR3 is TGTGCCAGCAGTTCGGAGTTCGGACATAATGAAAAACTGTTTTTT.

The V call is TRBV6-5, the J call TRBJ2-5; tentatively, D is TRBD1 (5 bases). V lost 5 bases, J lost 8 bases, and 15 bases lay in between. This CDR3 is 13 amino acids long. Germline V CDR1 and CDR2: MNHEY, SVGAGI. CDR3 residues: CASSNQGLGTQYF. The CDR3 nucleotides read TGTGCCAGCAGTAACCAGGGTCTGGGAACCCAGTACTTC.

The rearrangement links TRBV6-5 to TRBJ1-2, with D hard to call. Trimming pared 6 bases from V and 8 bases from J, leaving 10 bases between. The germline V gene has CDR1 MNHEY and CDR2 SVGAGI. This CDR3 has 11 residues. In DNA, the CDR3 is TGTGCCAGCAGCTCCGCGGGAGGCTACACCTTC. Protein: CASSSAGGYTF.